This T cell receptor (beta chain) originates from a study of T-cell reconstitution after alpha-beta-depleted transplantation in children. Unique molecular identifiers were incorporated when the TCRbeta library was constructed. TCRdb independently ran MiXCR on the PCR reads; one entry per CDR3 protein. The sample contains under 300,000 distinct CDR3 sequences, approximately 10% of which appear only once. Germline values: CDR1 SGHTA, CDR2 FQGNSA. Trimming took 1 base from V and 3 from J; bases not matched to a gene: 5. CDR3 length: 16 residues. This clonotype has at least ten counts. The sequenced sample was peripheral blood, obtained 180 days after TCRalphabeta/CD19-depleted stem cell transplant. The gene calls are TRBV7-2 and TRBJ2-3; 9 nucleotides line up with TRBD1. This TCR derives from a male patient between 2 and 15 years old who had a stem cell transplant for chronic granulomatous disease, so the T cells may come from the graft donor. Written as DNA, the CDR3 is TGTGCCAGCAGCTTAGGGGACAGGGCCCGGACAGATACGCAGTATTTT. It yields the protein CASSLGDRARTDTQYF.